The T cell receptor beta chain under discussion was sequenced for a study of T cell responses to AZD1222 COVID-19 vaccine. Broader study findings: Donor demographics were predominantly white British with a female majority; clonal diversity may be underestimated.

This clone appeared once. The antigen is not known. Germline loops: CDR1 SGHTS, CDR2 YDEGEE. Trimming at V came to 1 base and at J to 0 bases, leaving 1 base not matched to a gene. The CDR3 length is 15 residues. Data came from immunoSEQ multiplex PCR; TCRdb stores just in-frame clones and leaves some out. The data hold about 120,000 clones, with around 90% observed a single time. The clonotype comes from an adult in good health. The sample here was peripheral blood, taken on day 0 of AZD1222 vaccination. The chain combines TRBV5-8 with TRBJ2-3, with 8 bases aligning to TRBD1. CDR3 sequence reads: CASSLWTGSTDTQYF. Here the CDR3 DNA reads TGTGCCAGCAGCTTGTGGACAGGGAGCACAGATACGCAGTATTTT.